This T cell receptor (beta chain) was identified during a study of blood T cell repertoires in COVID-19 (dated by TCRdb to the early 2020s). At the level of the whole study: Samples from collaborators originated in the United States, Italy and Spain and spanned both the acute and convalescent phases of COVID-19. The material from the prospective study consisted of cDNA or gDNA derived from T cells, B-cell-depleted T cells, or PBMCs. The dataset comprised deeply sampled blood TCRbeta repertoires from subjects exposed to, actively infected with, or recovered from COVID-19. The repertoires were made available in a free public database intended to serve as a resource for research on the immune response to SARS-CoV-2. The samples were drawn from the first 160 participants of the ongoing ImmuneRACE study and from some 1,300 subjects provided by 6 global collaborators. A de-identified subject ID, COVID-19 status, age in years and sex were almost always included in the sample metadata. Where available, HLA class I and class II types were taken from metadata supplied by the sample provider and were not determined by assay-based typing.

TCRbeta CDR3 regions were amplified from genomic DNA by means of the immunoSEQ Assay, a bias-controlled multiplex PCR. On the study's bioinformatics: Nucleated cell counts per sample were estimated from amplification of reference gene primers within the assay. Sequence reads were collapsed and filtered to measure the absolute abundance of every unique TCRbeta CDR3 rearrangement. Productive Simpson clonality was computed per sample as the square root of Simpson's diversity index over productive rearrangements. The clones in this table, taken by TCRdb from immuneACCESS, are in-frame only. Not every clone is retained; where verified, under half of the shortfall comes from an unresolved V gene, and the cause of the rest is unknown. That table gives V, J and clone size, and the DNA gave D and trimming. The sample contains about 170,000 clones, about nine tenths of them found a single time. The top ten clones comprise roughly 25% of the sample.

Whole blood was collected in K2EDTA tubes by collaborating institutions according to the institutions' own protocols. For TCRbeta analysis, collaborators shipped samples as frozen whole blood, isolated PBMCs, or DNA extracted from either of those sample types. Points on this clone: Its antigen has not been determined. Nothing much larger sits one base from this clone, and base qualities are not available.

Trimming takes 2 bases from V and 0 bases from J, and the germline ends sit 21 bases apart. The germline V gene supplies CDR1 SGHAT and CDR2 FQNNGV. From its cysteine to its phenylalanine, the CDR3 spans 19 amino acids. The kept DNA is CDR3 alone, 57 bases in frame from the first base. Overall results and qualifications from the work: How much clinical and demographic metadata was included differed by source and by participant, and the metadata was provided uncurated.

This chain is built from TRBV11-2 and TRBJ2-3; TRBD2 is a weak D gene call, 7 bases matching. The receptor was derived from a man in his sixties with acute or convalescent COVID-19. Sequenced sample: peripheral blood. The sequenced DNA is TGTGCCAGCAGCTTACCCCCTTCGGCGGGGGCCTATAGCACAGATACGCAGTATTTT. It codes for CASSLPPSAGAYSTDTQYF. With the portions outside the CDR3 filled from the reference TRBV11-2 and TRBJ2-3 genes, the complete variable region becomes EAGVAQSPRYKIIEKRQSVAFWCNPISGHATLYWYQQILGQGPKLLIQFQNNGVVDDSQLPKDRFSAERLKGVDSTLKIQPAKLEDSAVYLCASSLPPSAGAYSTDTQYFGPGTRLTVL.